The 14 T cell receptor beta chains in this list originate from one sample, sequenced in a study of PD-1 blockade in classical Hodgkin lymphoma. After autologous stem cell transplantation all patients relapsed, and prior brentuximab vedotin exposure differed between cohorts. Data came from immunoSEQ multiplex PCR; TCRdb stores just in-frame clones and leaves some out. In the table there are 100,000 to 120,000 clones, 80% to 90% of which are singletons. The input for sequencing was peripheral blood mononuclear cells (PBMCs), taken before the second cycle of nivolumab. All receptors come from a human donor with classical Hodgkin lymphoma.

The chain uses TRBV7-2 and TRBJ1-4, with 7 bases that match TRBD1. The ends lost 5 bases at V and 0 bases at J; junction bases unmatched: 6. CDR3 length: 16 residues. CDR1 and CDR2 from the germline V gene are SGHTA and FQGNSA. In DNA, the CDR3 is TGTGCCAGCAGCCCGGACAGGATGACAACTAATGAAAAACTGTTTTTT. It yields the protein CASSPDRMTTNEKLFF.

The chain joins TRBV2 to TRBJ1-1; D unclear. This CDR3 has 12 amino acids. V lost 7 bases to trimming and J lost 1 base, with 7 bases between them. CDR1 and CDR2 (germline): SNHLY, FYNNEI. The CDR3 DNA reads as TGTGCCAGCATCTATACGAACACTGAAGCTTTCTTT. Its protein is CASIYTNTEAFF.

This chain connects TRBV6-1 to TRBJ1-1; D is perhaps TRBD1 (6 bases). Trimming took off 4 bases at V and 6 bases at J, with 18 bases between the two ends. The CDR3 is made up of 15 amino acids. From germline, CDR1 is MNHNS and CDR2 SASEGT. CDR3 loop: CASSAGAATRSEAFF. For the CDR3, the DNA is TGTGCCAGCAGTGCAGGGGCGGCCACTCGTTCTGAAGCTTTCTTT.

The chain employs TRBV29-1 and TRBJ2-7, with D perhaps matching TRBD2 (6 bases). Germline V lookup: CDR1 SQVTM, CDR2 ANQGSEA. CDR3 size: 15 residues. The germline V and J ends were trimmed by 3 bases and 0 bases, with 15 bases remaining between them. The DNA for the CDR3 is TGCAGCGTTGAGTATGTTGGGACTGCCTCCTACGAGCAGTACTTC. This sequence encodes CSVEYVGTASYEQYF.

V is TRBV18 and J is TRBJ1-1; D gene unclear. The CDR3 consists of 14 residues. CDR1 and CDR2 from the germline V gene are KGHSH and LQKENI. The ends were cut back, 4 bases at V and 0 bases at J, with 9 bases in the middle. Here the CDR3 reads CASSLNGLNTEAFF. DNA for the CDR3: TGTGCCAGCTCACTAAACGGACTGAACACTGAAGCTTTCTTT.

There are many counts of this clone. The chain employs TRBV11-1 and TRBJ2-3, with D unclear. Trimming removed 7 bases from V and 3 bases from J, with 11 bases in between. This CDR3 spans 13 amino acids. Germline values: CDR1 SGHAT, CDR2 FQDESV (reference sequence). The CDR3 sequence: CASTTITTDTQYF. The CDR3 DNA reads as TGTGCCAGCACCACGATAACGACAGATACGCAGTATTTT.

This chain uses TRBV10-3 with TRBJ1-4; D remains ambiguous. The V end was cut by 0 bases, the J end by 4 bases, with 9 bases between. The CDR3 loop spans 15 amino acids. Per germline, CDR1 ENHRY and CDR2 SYGVKD. CDR3 region: CAISESGIVNEKLFF. As DNA, the CDR3 is TGTGCCATCAGTGAGTCGGGCATAGTTAATGAAAAACTGTTTTTT.

This rearrangement joins TRBV5-4 to TRBJ1-1; possible D gene TRBD1, 5 bases. The CDR3 length is 15 residues. Trimming stripped 4 bases from V and 1 base from J, with 14 bases between. Germline V gene data show CDR1 as SGHNT and CDR2 as YYREEE (reference sequence). CDR3 residues: CASSPETEQNTEAFF. The CDR3 nucleotides read TGTGCCAGCAGCCCAGAGACAGAACAGAACACTGAAGCTTTCTTT.

V gene TRBV19 combines with J gene TRBJ2-7; D remains ambiguous. V was shortened by 5 bases and J by 3 bases, with 11 bases between the two germline ends. From germline, CDR1 is LNHDA and CDR2 SQIVND (reference sequence). CDR3 length: 13 amino acids. CDR3 DNA: TGTGCCAGTAGTCCGAGTGGGGTCTACGAGCAGTACTTC. As protein: CASSPSGVYEQYF.

The chain joins TRBV14 to TRBJ2-3, with 7 bases matching TRBD2. Germline V gene data show CDR1 as SGHDN and CDR2 as FVKESK. Trimming removed 4 bases from V and 0 bases from J; junction bases left unmatched: 10. CDR3 length equals 17 residues. CDR3 amino acids: CASSPRRGLHSTDTQYF. CDR3 DNA sequence: TGTGCCAGCAGCCCCCGAAGGGGACTACATAGCACAGATACGCAGTATTTT.

The V gene is TRBV10-3, the J gene TRBJ2-1; D possibly corresponds to TRBD2 (7 bases). The CDR3 consists of 15 residues. CDR1 is ENHRY, CDR2 SYGVKD, per germline. The V end was cut by 4 bases, the J end by 5 bases, with 15 bases between. CDR3 nucleotide sequence: TGTGCCATCAGTGGAGGGGGGGGACCCGACAATGAGCAGTTCTTC. Translating it yields CAISGGGGPDNEQFF.

The chain joins TRBV6-8 to TRBJ2-7; TRBD2 might be the D (6 bases). In germline, CDR1 is MNHGY, CDR2 SAAAGT. The CDR3 covers 17 residues. Trimming took off 6 bases at V and 0 bases at J, with 21 bases between the two ends. CDR3 amino acids: CASRRLGRDFISYEQYF. CDR3 sequence (DNA): TGTGCCAGCAGACGACTCGGCAGGGACTTTATCTCCTACGAGCAGTACTTC.

The chain is built from TRBV5-6 and TRBJ2-3, with D unresolved. CDR1 and CDR2 (germline): SGHDT, YYEEEE. The CDR3 loop spans 11 amino acids. V lost 3 bases, J lost 2 bases, and 1 base lay in between. As DNA, the CDR3 is TGTGCCAGCAGCTCCACAGATACGCAGTATTTT. Residues: CASSSTDTQYF.

The sample holds a few counts of this clone. V usage is TRBV19 and J usage is TRBJ1-5, with D perhaps TRBD1 (5 bases). This CDR3 region has 14 residues. Germline CDR1 and CDR2: LNHDA and SQIVND (reference sequence). Trimming stripped 7 bases from V and 0 bases from J, with 10 bases between. The CDR3 nucleotides read TGTGCCAGTACCGGCGGGGCTAGCAATCAGCCCCAGCATTTT. This gives the protein CASTGGASNQPQHF.